Below are 21 T cell receptor beta chains sequenced from a single sample in a study of T cell repertoires in cytomegalovirus infection. A single record per CDR3 protein comes from TCRdb applying MiXCR to the reads. Among about 51,000 distinct CDR3 sequences listed, about a fifth were seen once. The antigens for these receptors are not known. Sequences were derived from CD8+ T cells from cultured PBMCs, sampled from culture after CMV antigen stimulation. The receptor set was obtained from a human donor in good health (CMV status not recorded). Some clones in this sample may be carry-over from other donors' samples.

This clonotype was recorded many times. The V gene is TRBV27, the J gene TRBJ2-7; 9 nucleotides match TRBD2. Trimming removed 0 bases from V and 2 bases from J; junction bases left unmatched: 2. The CDR3 covers 15 residues. Per germline, CDR1 MNHEY and CDR2 SMNVEV (reference sequence). DNA for the CDR3: TGTGCCAGCAGTTTATCTAGCGGGAGTCCCTACGAGCAGTACTTC. Protein product: CASSLSSGSPYEQYF.

V and J are TRBV7-2 and TRBJ2-1; TRBD1 matches 7 bases. The V and J ends lost 7 bases and 0 bases, in that order; junction bases with no gene match: 24. The length of the CDR3 is 21 residues. CDR1 and CDR2 from the germline V gene are SGHTA and FQGNSA. This CDR3 is CASTPGGNRGPAPGSYNEQFF. CDR3 nucleotides: TGTGCCAGCACCCCAGGTGGGAACAGGGGTCCCGCCCCGGGCTCCTACAATGAGCAGTTCTTC.

At least ten counts were recorded for this clonotype. The J gene is TRBJ2-2, the V gene TRBV4-3; D ambiguous. V was shortened by 4 bases and J by 1 base, with 10 bases between the two germline ends. Germline V gene lookup returns CDR1 LGHNA and CDR2 YSLEER. This CDR3 is 15 amino acids long. Written as DNA, the CDR3 is TGCGCCAGCAGCCCCGGGTATGGGAACACCGGGGAGCTGTTTTTT. The encoded protein is CASSPGYGNTGELFF.

The chain joins TRBV7-2 to TRBJ2-7; D possibly corresponds to TRBD1 (6 bases). CDR3 length equals 14 residues. Looked up from germline, CDR1 is SGHTA and CDR2 is FQGNSA. Between the trimmed V and J ends, which lost 4 bases and 2 bases, there was a span of 12 bases. As DNA, the CDR3 is TGTGCCAGCAGCTGGCGGACAGTTACCTACGAGCAGTACTTC. Protein product: CASSWRTVTYEQYF.

This chain connects TRBV7-6 to TRBJ2-7; the D call may be TRBD1 or TRBD2 (7 bases each). The CDR3 is 16 amino acids. V was trimmed by 4 bases and J by 1 base, leaving 17 bases between them. Germline V gives CDR1 SGHVS, CDR2 FNYEAQ. In nucleotides, the CDR3 is TGTGCCAGCAGCTCTTTACAGGGGAGGGGTTCCTACGAGCAGTACTTC. Encoded protein: CASSSLQGRGSYEQYF.

In this sample, this clonotype turned up many times. This chain uses TRBV7-7 with TRBJ1-1, with D perhaps TRBD1 (6 bases). The CDR3 spans 13 residues. V was pared by 1 base and J by 6 bases, with 9 bases between. Germline V gives CDR1 SSHAT, CDR2 FNYEAQ (reference sequence). In DNA, the CDR3 is TGTGCCAGCAGCTTAGGTCAGGGGTCTGAAGCTTTCTTT. It is translated as CASSLGQGSEAFF.

This clonotype appeared a few times. J is TRBJ2-5 and V is TRBV14; 10 bases map to TRBD2. This CDR3 has 16 residues. Germline CDR1 SGHDN, CDR2 FVKESK. The V gene end was trimmed by 3 bases and the J gene end by 4 bases; junction bases not matched to a gene: 8. The CDR3 sequence: CASSQLWASGRETQYF. The CDR3 nucleotides read TGTGCCAGCAGCCAGCTATGGGCTAGCGGGAGAGAGACCCAGTACTTC.

V gene TRBV7-6 combines with J gene TRBJ1-2, with 7 bases matching TRBD1. The CDR3 is made up of 15 amino acids. Trimming cost V 2 bases and J 8 bases; bases outside gene matches: 11. Germline CDR1 reads SGHVS; CDR2 reads FNYEAQ. Written as DNA, the CDR3 is TGTGCCAGCAGCTTAATTGGTACAGGGGAGAAGGGCTACACCTTC. Translation: CASSLIGTGEKGYTF.

This clonotype was observed a handful of times. The rearrangement links TRBV6-2 or TRBV6-3 to TRBJ2-1; TRBD1 aligns across 7 bases. Per the germline V gene, CDR1 is MNHEY and CDR2 is SVGEGT. V gave up 3 bases and J gave up 2 bases; unmatched junction bases: 10. The CDR3 sequence is 17 residues long. CDR3: CASSYSFGTDPYNEQFF. The DNA for the CDR3 is TGTGCCAGCAGTTATTCTTTCGGGACAGACCCCTACAATGAGCAGTTCTTC.

The V call is TRBV27, the J call TRBJ1-1; D ambiguous. V dropped 2 bases and J dropped 0 bases, with 7 bases sitting between them. Germline CDR1 reads MNHEY; CDR2 reads SMNVEV (reference sequence). There are 14 residues in the CDR3. The CDR3 spells CASSLRPMNTEAFF. The CDR3 DNA reads TGTGCCAGCAGTTTAAGGCCCATGAACACTGAAGCTTTCTTT.

In this sample, this clonotype turned up a few times. The chain is built from TRBV7-2 and TRBJ2-6; a weak D match, TRBD1 (5 bases). V lost 1 base, J lost 1 base, and 17 bases lay in between. The CDR3 has 19 amino acids. The germline V gene encodes CDR1 SGHTA and CDR2 FQGNSA. CDR3 coding DNA: TGTGCCAGCAGCTTAGTAGTGTGGGGCAGGCTTTCTGGGGCCAACGTCCTGACTTTC. Translating gives CASSLVVWGRLSGANVLTF.

The sample holds a few counts of this clonotype. The rearrangement uses TRBV7-9 and TRBJ2-5; D gene uncertain. The CDR3 loop spans 14 amino acids. V lost 1 base and J lost 2, with 8 bases in between. The germline gives CDR1 SEHNR, CDR2 FQNEAQ (reference sequence). CDR3 sequence: CASSLDRLQETQYF. CDR3 in DNA: TGTGCCAGCAGCTTAGATAGGTTACAAGAGACCCAGTACTTC. Drawing the rest from reference TRBV7-9 and TRBJ2-5, the complete variable domain is DTGVSQNPRHKITKRGQNVTFRCDPISEHNRLYWYRQTLGQGPEFLTYFQNEAQLEKSRLLSDRFSAERPKGSFSTLEIQRTEQGDSAMYLCASSLDRLQETQYFGPGTRLLVL.

Only a few counts were recorded for this clonotype. The rearrangement links TRBV20-1 to TRBJ2-7; the D is unclear. CDR3 length: 14 residues. The V gene's germline CDR1 is DFQATT and CDR2 SNEGSKA (reference sequence). Deletions cut 1 base from V and 4 bases from J, with 14 bases between. CDR3 sequence reads: CSARGLNPTYEQYF. The CDR3 coding sequence is TGCAGTGCTAGAGGGCTTAACCCCACTTACGAGCAGTACTTC.

V and J are TRBV20-1 and TRBJ2-1, with D possibly matching TRBD1 (5 bases). CDR3 length: 15 amino acids. V was pared by 2 bases and J by 3 bases, with 14 bases between. Germline loops: CDR1 DFQATT, CDR2 SNEGSKA (reference sequence). DNA of the CDR3: TGCAGTGCTAGAAGTCCAGGGCGAGACTACAATGAGCAGTTCTTC. Translated: CSARSPGRDYNEQFF.

This clonotype was observed many times. This chain's CDR3 is CASSYRVNTEAFF. The CDR3 nucleotides are TGTGCCAGCAGTTACCGAGTGAACACTGAAGCTTTCTTT. V is TRBV6-2 or TRBV6-3 and J is TRBJ1-1, with D uncertain. CDR3 length: 13 amino acids. Germline V CDR1 and CDR2: MNHEY, SVGEGT. V lost 2 bases and J 0 bases, leaving 4 bases between the germline ends.

The rearrangement joins TRBV12-3 or TRBV12-4 to TRBJ1-5; tentative D call: TRBD1 (6 bases). Trimming stripped 8 bases from V and 7 bases from J, with 18 bases between. This CDR3 spans 14 amino acids. CDR3 loop: CASSQGARGQPQHF. In DNA form, the CDR3 reads TGTGCCAGCTCTCAAGGGGCCAGGGGCCAGCCCCAGCATTTT.

This chain uses TRBV13 with TRBJ1-1; 10 bases fit TRBD1. Germline values: CDR1 PRHDT, CDR2 FYEKMQ (reference sequence). V lost 5 bases, J lost 3 bases, and 6 bases stayed unmatched. The CDR3 extends over 15 amino acids. Here the CDR3 reads CASSQDRGLDTEAFF. CDR3 in DNA: TGTGCCAGCAGCCAAGACAGGGGGCTTGACACTGAAGCTTTCTTT.

CDR3 loop: CASSYGQTLNTEAFF. The CDR3 DNA is TGTGCCAGCAGTTACGGACAGACATTAAACACTGAAGCTTTCTTT. This chain uses TRBV6-5 with TRBJ1-1; weak D call: TRBD1 (6 bases). CDR3 size: 15 residues. Per germline, CDR1 MNHEY and CDR2 SVGAGI. V lost 2 bases to trimming and J lost 2 bases, with 12 bases between them.

This clonotype was detected many times. The V call is TRBV10-3, the J call TRBJ2-2; D remains unclear. V was pared by 3 bases and J by 4 bases, with 9 bases between. Germline-derived CDR1 and CDR2 are ENHRY and SYGVKD. CDR3 length: 14 amino acids. The CDR3 reads CAISEGLFTGELFF. CDR3 DNA sequence: TGTGCCATCAGTGAAGGGCTCTTCACCGGGGAGCTGTTTTTT.

V usage is TRBV7-2 and J usage is TRBJ1-1; D not resolved. V lost 4 bases to trimming and J lost 1 base, with 7 bases between them. CDR3 size: 13 residues. Germline V gives CDR1 SGHTA, CDR2 FQGNSA. As DNA, the CDR3 is TGTGCCAGCAGCTCCTACGGGAACACTGAAGCTTTCTTT. It specifies CASSSYGNTEAFF. Drawing the rest from reference TRBV7-2 and TRBJ1-1, the complete variable domain is GAGVSQSPSNKVTEKGKDVELRCDPISGHTALYWYRQSLGQGLEFLIYFQGNSAPDKSGLPSDRFSAERTGGSVSTLTIQRTQQEDSAVYLCASSSYGNTEAFFGQGTRLTVV.

The rearrangement uses TRBV7-2 and TRBJ2-1; D remains unclear. In germline, CDR1 is SGHTA, CDR2 FQGNSA. The CDR3 is 11 residues long. The ends were cut back, 0 bases at V and 10 bases at J, with 4 bases in the middle. CDR3 sequence reads: CASSLAAEQFF. In DNA form, the CDR3 reads TGTGCCAGCAGCTTAGCCGCCGAGCAGTTCTTC.